The next 13 T cell receptor beta chains were all read from a single sample in a study of long-term antiretroviral therapy in people with HIV. It was version v3.0 of the immunoSEQ assay that was run at survey level. The data were produced by immunoSEQ multiplex PCR, yet TCRdb's version contains in-frame clones alone and is incomplete. The sample carries tens of thousands of clones, roughly 82% recorded once. Source: unsorted PBMCs, taken around 6 years after starting antiretroviral therapy. Receptors were obtained from a young man with HIV.

This sequence joins TRBV9 and TRBJ1-4; 9 bases align to TRBD1. The V and J ends lost 2 bases and 8 bases, in that order; junction bases with no gene match: 7. The CDR3 is 15 residues long. Germline loops: CDR1 SGDLS, CDR2 YYNGEE. The CDR3 sequence is CASSVDGTGNEKLFF. The CDR3 nucleotides are TGTGCCAGCAGCGTCGACGGGACAGGGAACGAAAAACTGTTTTTT.

This clone has just one count. V is TRBV5-1 and J is TRBJ1-1, with no clear D. Germline V CDR1 and CDR2: SGHRS, YFSETQ. V gave up 5 bases and J gave up 1 base, with 9 bases separating them. This CDR3 is 13 amino acids long. CDR3 coding DNA: TGCGCCAGCAGGGCCGTAGAGAACACTGAAGCTTTCTTT. Translation: CASRAVENTEAFF.

CDR3 nucleotides: TGCAGCGCCGACGACAGGGCCTTTGATGGCTACACCTTC. Encoded protein: CSADDRAFDGYTF. The chain employs TRBV29-1 and TRBJ1-2, with TRBD1 identical over 7 bases. The CDR3 runs 13 residues. The J segment lost 6 bases and the V segment lost 7 bases, leaving 11 bases of the junction unmatched. CDR1 and CDR2 (germline): SQVTM, ANQGSEA.

This chain uses TRBV30 with TRBJ2-6, with D possibly TRBD1 on 6 matching bases. V was shortened by 6 bases and J by 0 bases, with 18 bases between the two germline ends. Looked up from germline, CDR1 is GTSNPN and CDR2 is SVGIG (reference sequence). This CDR3 contains 17 residues. The CDR3 here is CACPSQGHPSGANVLTF. The CDR3 nucleotides are TGTGCCTGTCCATCTCAGGGGCACCCCTCTGGGGCCAACGTCCTGACTTTC.

V is TRBV28 and J is TRBJ2-4; D perhaps matches TRBD2 (6 bases). The CDR3 is 14 amino acids. The germline V gene encodes CDR1 MDHEN and CDR2 SYDVKM. The V end was cut by 10 bases, the J end by 7 bases, with 20 bases between. The CDR3 DNA reads TGTGCCACCCAGGGTAGCGGAGCGAAGAACATTCAGTACTTC. Protein: CATQGSGAKNIQYF. Filled out from reference TRBV28 and TRBJ2-4, the complete variable domain reads DVKVTQSSRYLVKRTGEKVFLECVQDMDHENMFWYRQDPGLGLRLIYFSYDVKMKEKGDIPEGYSVSREKKERFSLILESASTNQTSMYLCATQGSGAKNIQYFGAGTRLSVL.

This chain uses TRBV7-2 with TRBJ2-2; D is undetermined. Looked up from germline, CDR1 is SGHTA and CDR2 is FQGNSA. Trimming removed 1 base from V and 6 bases from J, with 9 bases in between. The CDR3 consists of 14 residues. The CDR3 coding sequence is TGTGCCAGCAGCTTAGAGCCGCTGGCCGGGGAGCTGTTTTTT. Amino acid sequence: CASSLEPLAGELFF.

This clone has a handful of counts. The gene calls are TRBV9 and TRBJ1-5; D possibly corresponds to TRBD1 (6 bases). The CDR3 is made up of 15 amino acids. CDR1 is SGDLS, CDR2 YYNGEE, per germline. Trimming removed 3 bases at V and 0 bases at J, with 10 bases between. CDR3 bases: TGTGCCAGCAGCGGACGGACAGATAGCAATCAGCCCCAGCATTTT. Translated: CASSGRTDSNQPQHF.

This sequence joins TRBV4-3 and TRBJ1-1; D gene uncertain. Germline loops: CDR1 LGHNA, CDR2 YSLEER. V was cut by 4 bases and J by 4 bases, with 7 bases left in between. The CDR3 loop spans 12 amino acids. CDR3 residues: CASSLSGTEAFF. The CDR3 DNA reads as TGCGCCAGCAGCCTAAGCGGCACTGAAGCTTTCTTT.

This chain connects TRBV19 to TRBJ2-7; D tentatively fits TRBD1 or TRBD2 (6 bases each). This CDR3 region has 12 residues. Germline CDR1 reads LNHDA; CDR2 reads SQIVND (reference sequence). V lost 4 bases to trimming and J lost 5 bases, with 9 bases between them. CDR3 in DNA: TGTGCCAGTAGTACAAGGGGGGACGAGCAGTACTTC. Protein sequence: CASSTRGDEQYF.

This clone appeared a few times. CDR3 residues: CASSPTLTGGGYTF. The CDR3 DNA sequence: TGTGCCAGCAGTCCTACGCTCACAGGGGGTGGCTACACCTTC. The chain carries TRBV7-9 and TRBJ1-2; 8 bases match TRBD1. V shed 6 bases, J shed 7 bases, and the junction held 10 bases outside the gene matches. Germline V gene data show CDR1 as SEHNR and CDR2 as FQNEAQ (reference sequence). This CDR3 has 14 amino acids.

The genes are TRBV29-1 and TRBJ2-7, with no clear D. V was pared by 1 base and J by 3 bases, with 16 bases between. Per germline, CDR1 SQVTM and CDR2 ANQGSEA. This CDR3 has 15 residues. The CDR3 reads CSVEVFGDNGYEQYF. Here the CDR3 DNA reads TGCAGCGTTGAAGTGTTCGGTGATAACGGCTACGAGCAGTACTTC.

The chain recombines TRBV19 with TRBJ2-7; D unclear. CDR3 length: 13 residues. Germline CDR1 and CDR2: LNHDA and SQIVND (reference sequence). V was shortened by 6 bases and J by 0 bases, with 9 bases between the two germline ends. The CDR3 bases are TGTGCCAGTAGGGGTACAAGCTCCTACGAGCAGTACTTC. Encoded protein: CASRGTSSYEQYF.

This rearrangement joins TRBV29-1 to TRBJ1-1; a possible D gene is TRBD1 (6 bases). V gave up 4 bases and J gave up 0 bases, with 12 bases separating them. CDR1 SQVTM and CDR2 ANQGSEA come from the germline V gene. The CDR3 loop spans 14 amino acids. The CDR3 spells CSVVSQGLNTEAFF. DNA for the CDR3: TGCAGCGTTGTTTCACAGGGACTGAACACTGAAGCTTTCTTT.